This T cell receptor (beta chain) comes out of a study of cytomegalovirus exposure and HLA in healthy donors. This clone was seen more than once but under ten times. Using immunoSEQ multiplex PCR, the repertoire was profiled, and TCRdb retains in-frame clones only, with some absent. The sample includes around 400,000 clones, just over 85% of them seen just once. The specimen sequenced was PBMCs. This sequence was found in a woman aged 18-29 years in good health and CMV-seronegative.

The CDR3 loop reads CASSPQYGQPQHF. As DNA, the CDR3 is TGTGCCAGCAGCCCCCAATACGGGCAGCCCCAGCATTTT. The gene calls are TRBV14 and TRBJ1-5; D is uncertain. Germline V gives CDR1 SGHDN, CDR2 FVKESK. The CDR3 extends over 13 amino acids. V shed 4 bases and J shed 7 bases, with 11 bases lying between them.